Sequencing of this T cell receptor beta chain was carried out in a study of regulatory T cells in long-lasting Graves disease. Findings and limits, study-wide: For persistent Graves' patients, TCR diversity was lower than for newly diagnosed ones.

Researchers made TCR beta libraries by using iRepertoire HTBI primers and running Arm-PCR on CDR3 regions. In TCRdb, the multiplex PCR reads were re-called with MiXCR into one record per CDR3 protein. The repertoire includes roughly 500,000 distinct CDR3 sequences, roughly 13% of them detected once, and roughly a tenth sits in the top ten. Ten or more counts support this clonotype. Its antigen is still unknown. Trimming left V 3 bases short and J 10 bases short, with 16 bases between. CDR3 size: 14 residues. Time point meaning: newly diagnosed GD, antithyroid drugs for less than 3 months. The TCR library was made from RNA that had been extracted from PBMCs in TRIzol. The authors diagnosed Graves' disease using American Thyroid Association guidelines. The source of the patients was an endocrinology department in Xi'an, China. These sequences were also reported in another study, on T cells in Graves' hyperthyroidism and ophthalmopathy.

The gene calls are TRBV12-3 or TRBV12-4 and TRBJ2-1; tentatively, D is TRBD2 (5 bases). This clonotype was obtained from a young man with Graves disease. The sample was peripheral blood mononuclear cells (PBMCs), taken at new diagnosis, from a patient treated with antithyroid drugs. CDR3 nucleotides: TGTGCCAGCAGTTTCTCTAGCTTTCTCGGGGAGCAGTTCTTC. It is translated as CASSFSSFLGEQFF.